This T cell receptor beta chain was captured by sequencing in a study of T cell repertoires in cytomegalovirus infection. Study summary: CMV infection and matching HLA type were both indicated by public TCR beta signatures.

TCRdb recomputed calls from the reads with MiXCR, one row per CDR3 protein. The sample has roughly 760,000 distinct CDR3 sequences, 35% to 45% seen once. Study conclusions and caveats: Cumulated frequencies of public TCR beta families served to identify carriers of CMV plus the relevant HLA. HLA-C-restricted CMV clonotypes gave the most frequent clonotype in two of eight donors.

CDR3 length: 17 amino acids. Germline V gene data show CDR1 as SGHDN and CDR2 as FVKESK. Trimming removed 5 bases from V and 0 bases from J; junction bases left unmatched: 10. In the case of this clonotype: The antigen is unknown.

This TCR derives from a human donor in good health (CMV status not recorded). Some clones in this sample may be carry-over from other donors' samples. Sequenced sample: PBMCs. The chain couples TRBV14 to TRBJ2-1, with 7 nucleotides matching TRBD2. CDR3 amino acids: CASSARVGTISYNEQFF. The CDR3 DNA sequence: TGTGCCAGCAGCGCCCGAGTCGGGACTATCTCCTACAATGAGCAGTTCTTC.